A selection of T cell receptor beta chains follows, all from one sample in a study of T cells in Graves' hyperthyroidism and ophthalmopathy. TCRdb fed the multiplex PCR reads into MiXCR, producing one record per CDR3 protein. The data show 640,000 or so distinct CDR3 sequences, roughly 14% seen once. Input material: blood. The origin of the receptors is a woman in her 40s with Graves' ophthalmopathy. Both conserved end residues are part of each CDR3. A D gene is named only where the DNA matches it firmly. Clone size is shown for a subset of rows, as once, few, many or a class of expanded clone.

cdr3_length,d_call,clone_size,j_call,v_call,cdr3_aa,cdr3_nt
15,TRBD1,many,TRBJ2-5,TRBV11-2,CASSIPRQGEETQYF,TGTGCCAGCAGCATACCTCGACAGGGGGAAGAGACCCAGTACTTC
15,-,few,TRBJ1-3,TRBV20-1,CSASPFQGSGNTIYF,TGCAGTGCTAGTCCCTTCCAGGGGAGCGGAAACACCATATATTTT
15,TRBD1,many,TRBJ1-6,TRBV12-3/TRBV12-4,CASRADRSYNSPLHF,TGTGCCAGCAGGGCGGACAGGTCCTATAATTCACCCCTCCACTTT
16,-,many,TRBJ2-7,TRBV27,CASSFGSAGSTYEQYF,TGTGCCAGCAGTTTCGGTTCCGCCGGGTCCACTTACGAGCAGTACTTC
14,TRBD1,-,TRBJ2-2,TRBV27,CASTTGGGTGELFF,TGTGCCAGCACAACAGGGGGAGGCACCGGGGAGCTGTTTTTT
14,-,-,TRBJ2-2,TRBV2,CAATTGRGTGELFF,TGTGCAGCTACTACAGGGAGGGGGACCGGGGAGCTGTTTTTT
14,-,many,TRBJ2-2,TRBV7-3,CASTYGGNTGELFF,TGTGCCAGCACTTACGGTGGGAACACCGGGGAGCTGTTTTTT
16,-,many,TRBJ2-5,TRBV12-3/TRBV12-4,CASSRGGQKNSETQYF,TGTGCCAGCAGTCGGGGGGGACAGAAAAACTCAGAGACCCAGTACTTC
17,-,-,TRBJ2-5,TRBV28,CASSLRVSYIAQETQYF,TGTGCCAGCAGCTTACGGGTTTCCTATATCGCCCAAGAGACCCAGTACTTC
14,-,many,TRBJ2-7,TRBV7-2,CASSLSRGNYEQYF,TGTGCCAGCAGCTTATCGCGGGGAAACTACGAGCAGTACTTC
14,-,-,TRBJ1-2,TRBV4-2,CASSQDPGAYGYTF,TGTGCCAGCAGCCAAGATCCGGGAGCCTATGGCTACACCTTC
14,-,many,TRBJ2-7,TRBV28,CASSRAGPFYEQYF,TGTGCCAGCAGTCGAGCGGGCCCCTTCTACGAGCAGTACTTC
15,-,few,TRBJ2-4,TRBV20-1,CSARDQGASKNIQYF,TGCAGTGCTAGAGATCAAGGGGCATCCAAAAACATTCAGTACTTC
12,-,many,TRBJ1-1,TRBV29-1,CSVEDGDDEAFF,TGCAGCGTCGAGGACGGGGATGATGAAGCTTTCTTT
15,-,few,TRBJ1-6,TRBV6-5,CASSYSGTQDSPLHF,TGTGCCAGCAGTTACTCTGGGACACAAGATTCACCCCTCCACTTT
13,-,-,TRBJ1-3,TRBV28,CASLWLSGNTIYF,TGTGCCAGTCTTTGGCTCTCTGGAAACACCATATATTTT
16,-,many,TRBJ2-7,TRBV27,CASSANLGTTAYEQYF,TGTGCCAGCAGTGCCAATTTGGGGACAACCGCCTACGAGCAGTACTTC
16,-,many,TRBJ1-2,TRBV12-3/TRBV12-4,CASSSPLGVGPYGYTF,TGTGCCAGCAGTTCCCCACTGGGGGTCGGTCCTTATGGCTACACCTTC
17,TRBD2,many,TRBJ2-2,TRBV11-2,CASSPWGAGVDTGELFF,TGTGCCAGCAGCCCCTGGGGAGCGGGAGTCGACACCGGGGAGCTGTTTTTT
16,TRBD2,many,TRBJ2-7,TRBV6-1,CASSPYTSGISYEQYF,TGTGCCAGCAGTCCATACACTAGCGGGATCTCCTACGAGCAGTACTTC
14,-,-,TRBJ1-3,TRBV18,CASSPPVRSDTIYF,TGTGCCAGCTCACCACCGGTCAGATCGGACACCATATATTTT
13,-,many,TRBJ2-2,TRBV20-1,CSAQTANTGELFF,TGCAGTGCTCAAACGGCGAACACCGGGGAGCTGTTTTTT
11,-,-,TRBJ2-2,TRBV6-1,CASTKAGELFF,TGTGCCAGCACGAAGGCCGGGGAGCTGTTTTTT
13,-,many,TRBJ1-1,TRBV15,CATSRDPGSEAFF,TGTGCCACCAGCAGAGATCCCGGGAGTGAAGCTTTCTTT
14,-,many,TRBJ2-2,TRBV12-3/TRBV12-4,CASSLTRFTGELFF,TGTGCCAGCAGTTTAACCAGGTTCACCGGGGAGCTGTTTTTT
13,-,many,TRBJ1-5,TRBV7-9,CASSHNSNQPQHF,TGTGCCAGCAGCCACAATAGCAATCAGCCCCAGCATTTT
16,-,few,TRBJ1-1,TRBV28,CASISPGRGRNTEAFF,TGTGCCAGCATTTCCCCCGGGAGGGGGAGGAACACTGAAGCTTTCTTT
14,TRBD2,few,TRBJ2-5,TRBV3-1,CASSQNSGSETQYF,TGTGCCAGCAGCCAAAATAGCGGGAGTGAGACCCAGTACTTC
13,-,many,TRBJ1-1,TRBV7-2,CASSLEGRERAFF,TGTGCCAGCAGCTTAGAGGGGAGGGAGCGGGCTTTCTTT
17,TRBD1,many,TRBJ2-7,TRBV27,CASSPLNFGQVIYEQYF,TGTGCCAGCAGTCCCTTGAATTTTGGACAGGTTATCTACGAGCAGTACTTC
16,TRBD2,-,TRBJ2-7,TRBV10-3,CAISPGGGLAGGKEYF,TGTGCCATCAGTCCCGGAGGGGGACTAGCGGGAGGGAAAGAGTACTTC
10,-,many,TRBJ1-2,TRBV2,CASSDFGYTF,TGTGCCAGCAGTGATTTTGGCTACACCTTC
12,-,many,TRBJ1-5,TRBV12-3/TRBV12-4,CASSFPAQPQHF,TGTGCCAGCAGTTTCCCAGCTCAGCCCCAGCATTTT